Shown below are 27 T cell receptor beta chains from a single sample sequenced in a study of cytomegalovirus exposure and HLA in healthy donors. PCR primers comprised 60 Vbeta and 13 Jbeta primers. TCRdb keeps only in-frame clones here, not all; method: immunoSEQ multiplex PCR. The profile covers approximately 90,000 clones, with around 85% appearing a single time and 6.5% to 9% taken by the ten largest. The sequenced sample was PBMCs. These receptors all stem from a man aged 40-50 years in good health and CMV-seropositive.

This chain connects TRBV5-6 to TRBJ2-2; 7 bases are a match to TRBD1. This CDR3 contains 14 residues. Trimming removed 0 bases from V and 7 bases from J; junction bases left unmatched: 3. From germline, CDR1 is SGHDT and CDR2 YYEEEE. CDR3 protein: CASSLDRGLGELFF. The DNA for the CDR3 is TGTGCCAGCAGCTTGGACAGGGGCCTCGGGGAGCTGTTTTTT. Full variable domain (rest looked up from reference TRBV5-6 and TRBJ2-2): DAGVTQSPTHLIKTRGQQVTLRCSPKSGHDTVSWYQQALGQGPQFIFQYYEEEERQRGNFPDRFSGHQFPNYSSELNVNALLLGDSALYLCASSLDRGLGELFFGEGSRLTVL.

The V call is TRBV7-9, the J call TRBJ2-7, with D maybe TRBD2 (6 bases). The V end was cut by 1 base, the J end by 5 bases, with 12 bases between. The CDR3 covers 14 residues. Germline assignment: CDR1 SEHNR and CDR2 FQNEAQ (reference sequence). CDR3 sequence reads: CASSLGSVADEQYF. The CDR3, as DNA: TGTGCCAGCAGCTTAGGGTCCGTAGCGGACGAGCAGTACTTC.

The chain uses TRBV7-9 and TRBJ1-6, with TRBD1 identical over 7 bases. CDR3 length: 14 residues. Germline values: CDR1 SEHNR, CDR2 FQNEAQ (reference sequence). J was trimmed by 8 bases and V by 5 bases; bases with no gene match: 6. The CDR3 here is CASSPRDSDSPLHF. CDR3 DNA: TGTGCCAGCAGCCCTCGGGACAGCGATTCACCCCTCCACTTT.

This clone was observed once. The J gene is TRBJ2-1, the V gene TRBV2; 7 nucleotides line up with TRBD2. Germline loops: CDR1 SNHLY, CDR2 FYNNEI. This CDR3 spans 12 amino acids. Unmatched junction bases numbered 9, after V lost 11 bases and J lost 8 bases. The CDR3 spells CASAIAGDEQFF. Written as DNA, the CDR3 is TGTGCCTCAGCTATTGCGGGGGATGAGCAGTTCTTC.

The chain joins TRBV11-3 to TRBJ1-1; a weak D match, TRBD1 (6 bases). V was clipped by 6 bases and J by 7 bases, with 21 bases between them. CDR1 and CDR2 from the germline V gene are SGHNT and YENEEA. CDR3 length equals 15 residues. The CDR3 is CASSPPAGGLVEAFF. The CDR3 DNA is TGTGCCAGCAGTCCACCGGCGGGGGGGCTGGTTGAAGCTTTCTTT.

This clone appeared a single time. The chain uses TRBV7-9 and TRBJ1-5; TRBD1 matches at 7 bases. The length of the CDR3 is 13 residues. The trim removed 5 bases at V and 7 bases at J, leaving 5 bases unmatched. CDR1 is SEHNR, CDR2 FQNEAQ, per germline (reference sequence). CDR3 region: CASSRQGAQPQHF. CDR3 DNA sequence: TGTGCCAGCAGCAGACAGGGTGCCCAGCCCCAGCATTTT.

V is TRBV7-3 and J is TRBJ1-6; D perhaps matches TRBD1 (5 bases). V lost 5 bases and J 8 bases, leaving 16 bases between the germline ends. The CDR3 contains 15 residues. Germline CDR1 SGHTA, CDR2 FQGTGA. CDR3 sequence: CASSLTVSLDSPLHF. DNA of the CDR3: TGTGCCAGCAGCCTGACAGTCTCTTTGGATTCACCCCTCCACTTT. The full variable domain, in which reference TRBV7-3 and TRBJ1-6 provide the parts outside the CDR3, is GAGVSQTPSNKVTEKGKYVELRCDPISGHTALYWYRQSLGQGPEFLIYFQGTGAADDSGLPNDRFFAVRPEGSVSTLKIQRTERGDSAVYLCASSLTVSLDSPLHFGNGTRLTVT.

The V and J genes are TRBV2 and TRBJ2-5, with 13 nucleotides matching TRBD2. With 5 bases clipped from V and 9 bases from J, the junction kept 6 bases outside the gene matches. Per germline, CDR1 SNHLY and CDR2 FYNNEI. The CDR3 totals 14 residues. CDR3 DNA: TGTGCCAGCAGTCGAGTACTAGCGGGGGGGGCCCAGTACTTC. Translated, it gives CASSRVLAGGAQYF. The full variable domain, with the rest looked up from reference TRBV2 and TRBJ2-5, is EPEVTQTPSHQVTQMGQEVILRCVPISNHLYFYWYRQILGQKVEFLVSFYNNEISEKSEIFDDQFSVERPDGSNFTLKIRSTKLEDSAMYFCASSRVLAGGAQYFGPGTRLLVL.

The V and J genes are TRBV7-9 and TRBJ2-1, with 10 nucleotides matching TRBD1. Germline V lookup: CDR1 SEHNR, CDR2 FQNEAQ (reference sequence). The junction had 4 bases not matched to a gene; V was cut back by 3 bases and J by 8 bases. There are 14 residues in the CDR3. CDR3 coding DNA: TGTGCCAGCAGCTTCTGGGACAGGGGCCATGAGCAGTTCTTC. Its protein is CASSFWDRGHEQFF.

This rearrangement joins TRBV2 to TRBJ1-4, with no clear D. V dropped 7 bases and J dropped 8 bases, with 20 bases sitting between them. From germline, CDR1 is SNHLY and CDR2 FYNNEI. This CDR3 contains 15 residues. CDR3 sequence (DNA): TGTGCCAGCACCCCGCAGGCGCTCGGAGGCGAAAAACTGTTTTTT. It specifies CASTPQALGGEKLFF.

The chain recombines TRBV7-2 with TRBJ2-1; TRBD2 agrees at 13 bases. J lost 5 bases, V lost 4 bases, and 11 bases had no gene match. Germline V CDR1 and CDR2: SGHTA, FQGNSA. CDR3 length equals 18 residues. For the CDR3, the DNA is TGTGCCAGCAGCTCCGGGACTAGCGGGGCCGGGAGTCACAATGAGCAGTTCTTC. Amino acids: CASSSGTSGAGSHNEQFF.

The chain employs TRBV29-1 and TRBJ2-7; possible D gene TRBD1, 7 bases. This CDR3 is 14 amino acids long. Germline V gene lookup returns CDR1 SQVTM and CDR2 ANQGSEA. The V and J ends lost 7 bases and 3 bases respectively, with 19 bases between them. Here the CDR3 DNA reads TGCAGCGCTGGAGGGACAGAGGGACGCTACGAGCAGTACTTC. Residues: CSAGGTEGRYEQYF.

CDR3 DNA: TGTGCCAGCAGCCCCGGTCTAGCGGTAGGGAATGAGCAGTTCTTC. Translation gives CASSPGLAVGNEQFF. This rearrangement joins TRBV6-5 to TRBJ2-1; TRBD2 matches at 7 bases. Germline loops: CDR1 MNHEY, CDR2 SVGAGI. V was pared by 6 bases and J by 7 bases, with 12 bases of the junction left unmatched. CDR3 length: 15 amino acids.

The chain couples TRBV9 to TRBJ2-1; TRBD1 is a possible D gene (6 bases). This CDR3 region has 12 residues. V lost 4 bases to trimming and J lost 9 bases, with 11 bases between them. The germline V gene has CDR1 SGDLS and CDR2 YYNGEE. DNA of the CDR3: TGTGCCAGCAGCATACAGGGCGGTGAGCAGTTCTTC. This sequence encodes CASSIQGGEQFF.

The chain is built from TRBV9 and TRBJ1-3, with D tentatively TRBD1 (6 bases). V lost 4 bases and J 1 base, leaving 15 bases between the germline ends. Germline values: CDR1 SGDLS, CDR2 YYNGEE. The CDR3 extends over 16 amino acids. CDR3 nucleotides: TGTGCCAGCAGCACCCTGAAAGGGGGTTCTGGAAACACCATATATTTT. It encodes CASSTLKGGSGNTIYF.

V gene TRBV5-4 combines with J gene TRBJ2-4, with TRBD2 identical over 7 bases. Per germline, CDR1 SGHNT and CDR2 YYREEE (reference sequence). The junction had 16 bases not matched to a gene; V was cut back by 4 bases and J by 0 bases. The CDR3 contains 19 residues. As DNA, the CDR3 is TGTGCCAGCAGCCTCGCTGGGGGGGGAGGAACCCTAGCCAAAAACATTCAGTACTTC. Translating it yields CASSLAGGGGTLAKNIQYF. The whole variable domain, filled in from reference TRBV5-4 and TRBJ2-4, reads ETGVTQSPTHLIKTRGQQVTLRCSSQSGHNTVSWYQQALGQGPQFIFQYYREEENGRGNFPPRFSGLQFPNYSSELNVNALELDDSALYLCASSLAGGGGTLAKNIQYFGAGTRLSVL.

The chain couples TRBV19 to TRBJ1-2, with unresolved D. The CDR3 loop spans 13 amino acids. Germline CDR1 LNHDA, CDR2 SQIVND (reference sequence). Trimming cost V 4 bases and J 6 bases, with 12 bases left between them. For the CDR3, the DNA is TGTGCCAGTAGTACCGACGGGAGGGATGGCTACACCTTC. Residues: CASSTDGRDGYTF. The full variable domain, with the rest looked up from reference TRBV19 and TRBJ1-2, is DGGITQSPKYLFRKEGQNVTLSCEQNLNHDAMYWYRQDPGQGLRLIYYSQIVNDFQKGDIAEGYSVSREKKESFPLTVTSAQKNPTAFYLCASSTDGRDGYTFGSGTRLTVV.

The chain has TRBV5-1 and TRBJ2-5, with a possible D match to TRBD1 (6 bases). The CDR3 extends over 15 amino acids. Germline CDR1 and CDR2: SGHRS and YFSETQ. Trimming shortened V by 5 bases and J by 2 bases, and 16 bases separated the two germline ends. CDR3 residues: CASRYIAGQQETQYF. In nucleotides, the CDR3 is TGCGCCAGCAGATATATAGCAGGACAGCAAGAGACCCAGTACTTC.

This chain joins TRBV6-5 and TRBJ2-5; D is uncertain. Germline lookup yields CDR1 MNHEY and CDR2 SVGAGI. V was cut by 4 bases and J by 3 bases, with 3 bases left in between. The CDR3 is made up of 11 amino acids. As DNA, the CDR3 is TGTGCCAGCAGTTTTAAAGAGACCCAGTACTTC. As protein: CASSFKETQYF.

Regarding this clone: Other DNA sequences in this specimen translate into the identical CDR3. The rearrangement links TRBV5-1 to TRBJ2-1; 13 bases match TRBD2. The V gene's germline CDR1 is SGHRS and CDR2 YFSETQ. J gave up 11 bases and V 3 bases, and 11 bases lay outside the gene matches. The length of the CDR3 is 16 residues. The chain's CDR3 is CASSSESLAGGLQQFF. The CDR3, as DNA: TGCGCCAGCAGCTCCGAATCACTAGCGGGAGGGCTTCAGCAGTTCTTC.

This chain connects TRBV29-1 to TRBJ2-2; D uncertain. The CDR3 is 13 residues long. V shed 0 bases and J shed 6 bases, with 8 bases lying between them. Germline V gene sequence: CDR1 SQVTM, CDR2 ANQGSEA. The CDR3, as DNA: TGCAGCGTTGAAGATTTCCCATCCGGGGAGCTGTTTTTT. Its protein product is CSVEDFPSGELFF.

V gene TRBV28 combines with J gene TRBJ1-2; D perhaps matches TRBD1 (5 bases). This CDR3 has 17 residues. V gave up 6 bases and J gave up 4 bases, with 24 bases separating them. Per germline, CDR1 MDHEN and CDR2 SYDVKM. For the CDR3, the DNA is TGTGCCAGCAGGGAAGAGGGAGTGTCCTTGGGGGGCTATGGCTACACCTTC. Translated, it gives CASREEGVSLGGYGYTF.

This sequence joins TRBV2 and TRBJ2-5; D perhaps matches TRBD2 (5 bases). Between the trimmed V and J ends, which lost 1 base and 4 bases, there was a span of 13 bases. CDR1 is SNHLY and CDR2 is FYNNEI in the germline V gene. The length of the CDR3 is 15 residues. The CDR3 coding sequence is TGTGCCAGCAGTGAAGAGGGAGTGACCGGAGAGACCCAGTACTTC. This encodes CASSEEGVTGETQYF.

The V call is TRBV27, the J call TRBJ2-7; no reliable D call. This CDR3 is built from 13 residues. Trimming removed 6 bases from V and 4 bases from J, with 13 bases in between. CDR1 is MNHEY, CDR2 SMNVEV, per germline (reference sequence). The CDR3, as DNA: TGTGCCAGCAGGCCCCAGGCTAAATACGAGCAGTACTTC. Its protein is CASRPQAKYEQYF.

The chain's CDR3 is CASSPRVTGELFF. The CDR3 coding sequence is TGTGCCAGCAGCCCCAGGGTCACCGGGGAGCTGTTTTTT. The V gene is TRBV7-2, the J gene TRBJ2-2, with D possibly being TRBD1 (5 bases). The V end lost 5 bases, the J end lost 4 bases, and 8 bases lay between the germline ends. The CDR3 is 13 amino acids. CDR1 is SGHTA, CDR2 FQGNSA, per germline.

In its sample, this clone was seen a few times. CDR3 protein: CASSLGPSGSYNEQFF. The DNA of the CDR3 is TGTGCCAGCAGCTTAGGGCCTAGCGGGAGTTACAATGAGCAGTTCTTC. The genes are TRBV7-9 and TRBJ2-1, with 10 bases aligning to TRBD2. The CDR3 consists of 16 residues. Germline CDR1 is SEHNR and CDR2 is FQNEAQ (reference sequence). The V segment lost 1 base and the J segment 4 bases; nucleotides outside the gene matches: 4.

The chain joins TRBV5-4 to TRBJ2-1; 11 bases are shared with TRBD2. Germline CDR1 and CDR2: SGHNT and YYREEE (reference sequence). The junction had 4 bases not matched to a gene; V was cut back by 0 bases and J by 8 bases. The CDR3 runs 15 residues. Here the CDR3 reads CASSLALAGGYEQFF. The CDR3, as DNA: TGTGCCAGCAGCTTGGCCCTAGCGGGAGGATATGAGCAGTTCTTC.